These 11 T cell receptor beta chains were all obtained from the same sample, sequenced in a study of T-cell reconstitution after alpha-beta-depleted transplantation in children. It was with unique molecular identifiers that the TCRbeta library was prepared. TCRdb independently ran MiXCR on the PCR reads; one entry per CDR3 protein. The sample has 450,000 to 600,000 distinct CDR3 sequences; 32% are singletons. Sequencing was performed on PBMCs from the stem cell graft donor, taken from the stem cell graft. The receptors were sampled from a human donor who donated a stem cell graft to a child with aplastic anemia.

In its sample, this clonotype is medium-sized. The rearrangement links TRBV6-2 or TRBV6-3 to TRBJ2-7, with D uncertain. Trimming pared 2 bases from V and 0 bases from J, leaving 8 bases between. The CDR3 spans 14 residues. Germline V gives CDR1 MNHEY, CDR2 SVGEGT. In nucleotides, the CDR3 is TGTGCCAGCAGTTACAAGGACGGCTCCTACGAGCAGTACTTC. This encodes CASSYKDGSYEQYF.

This clonotype was seen more than once but under ten times. This sequence joins TRBV20-1 and TRBJ1-4; D is undetermined. In germline, CDR1 is DFQATT, CDR2 SNEGSKA (reference sequence). There are 13 residues in the CDR3. Trimming took 2 bases from V and 5 from J, leaving 9 bases between them. CDR3 nucleotides: TGCAGTGCTAGATCCTTAGCCAATGAAAAACTGTTTTTT. Translated, it gives CSARSLANEKLFF.

This clonotype was observed a few times. J is TRBJ2-5 and V is TRBV29-1, with D tentatively TRBD1 (7 bases). CDR1 and CDR2 (germline): SQVTM, ANQGSEA. The CDR3 loop spans 16 amino acids. Trimming took 6 bases from V and 5 from J, leaving 25 bases between them. CDR3 DNA: TGCAGCGTGGGAGGAGCGCCAGGAACAGGGGTGGAGACCCAGTACTTC. It translates to CSVGGAPGTGVETQYF. Looking up the rest from reference TRBV29-1 and TRBJ2-5 gives the full variable domain: SAVISQKPSRDICQRGTSLTIQCQVDSQVTMMFWYRQQPGQSLTLIATANQGSEATYESGFVIDKFPISRPNLTFSTLTVSNMSPEDSSIYLCSVGGAPGTGVETQYFGPGTRLLVL.

This clonotype was seen a few times. V is TRBV6-1 and J is TRBJ2-1; possibly TRBD2 for D (6 bases). The CDR3 runs 15 residues. CDR1 is MNHNS, CDR2 SASEGT, per germline. With 6 bases removed from V and 2 bases from J, the gap between germline ends came to 14 bases. The CDR3 loop is CASRSGGGTYNEQFF. As DNA, the CDR3 is TGTGCCAGCAGAAGTGGGGGAGGAACCTACAATGAGCAGTTCTTC.

The J gene is TRBJ2-7, the V gene TRBV6-2 or TRBV6-3; D gene unclear. Germline V lookup: CDR1 MNHEY, CDR2 SVGEGT. The CDR3 runs 13 residues. Trimming stripped 2 bases from V and 1 base from J, with 6 bases between. CDR3 protein: CASSYGLSYEQYV. CDR3 sequence (DNA): TGTGCCAGCAGTTACGGGCTATCCTACGAGCAGTACGTC.

This clonotype has only a few counts. The chain has TRBV5-4 and TRBJ2-1; D not resolved. The CDR3 is 14 amino acids. The germline V and J ends were trimmed by 0 bases and 12 bases, with 16 bases remaining between them. CDR1 and CDR2 from the germline V gene are SGHNT and YYREEE (reference sequence). The CDR3 reads CASSLAKVGERQFF. In DNA form, the CDR3 reads TGTGCCAGCAGCTTGGCTAAGGTGGGCGAAAGGCAGTTCTTC.

This clonotype was seen at least ten times. J is TRBJ2-7 and V is TRBV20-1, with D possibly being TRBD1 (6 bases). The length of the CDR3 is 12 residues. Germline CDR1 DFQATT, CDR2 SNEGSKA (reference sequence). Between the trimmed V and J ends, which lost 6 bases and 1 base, there was a span of 10 bases. The CDR3 sequence is CSAEQGSYEQYF. CDR3 nucleotides: TGCAGTGCAGAACAGGGATCCTACGAGCAGTACTTC.

This clonotype has a handful of counts. The chain employs TRBV19 and TRBJ2-3; weak D call: TRBD2 (5 bases). The germline V gene has CDR1 LNHDA and CDR2 SQIVND (reference sequence). This CDR3 comprises 15 residues. Deletions cut 2 bases from V and 4 bases from J, with 13 bases between. In DNA form, the CDR3 reads TGTGCCAGTAGTATAAACGTGGGAGAGGCAGATACGCAGTATTTT. As protein: CASSINVGEADTQYF.

CDR3 nucleotide sequence: TGCGCCAGCAGCCAAGAAGGTCCGGGGAACACCGGGGAGCTGTTTTTT. Protein: CASSQEGPGNTGELFF. The chain employs TRBV4-3 and TRBJ2-2; no definite D call. Germline V CDR1 and CDR2: LGHNA, YSLEER. V lost 0 bases and J 1 base, leaving 9 bases between the germline ends. The length of the CDR3 is 16 residues.

The V and J genes are TRBV29-1 and TRBJ2-5; D is undetermined. In germline, CDR1 is SQVTM, CDR2 ANQGSEA. The V end was cut by 4 bases, the J end by 1 base, with 10 bases between. The CDR3 spans 13 residues. For the CDR3, the DNA is TGCAGCGTTGGAAAGGGTAGCCAAGAGACCCAGTACTTC. This gives the protein CSVGKGSQETQYF.

This clonotype was detected once. The chain joins TRBV5-1 to TRBJ1-5; 10 nucleotides line up with TRBD1. The germline V gene encodes CDR1 SGHRS and CDR2 YFSETQ. The V gene end was trimmed by 1 base and the J gene end by 7 bases; junction bases not matched to a gene: 8. CDR3 length: 16 amino acids. CDR3 region: CASSLTGTGEGQPQHF. For the CDR3, the DNA is TGCGCCAGCAGCTTGACCGGGACAGGGGAAGGCCAGCCCCAGCATTTT.